The 3 T cell receptor beta chains reported below all come from one sample, sequenced in a study of blood T cells in healthy people across ages. Then a second PCR, running about 7 to 11 cycles, was carried out with a sample-barcoded 5' primer and a J-beta primer mix. TCRdb reprocessed the 5' RACE reads via MiXCR and lists one record per CDR3 protein. The repertoire holds hundreds of thousands of distinct CDR3 sequences, with 25% to 30% as singletons. The material sequenced was blood. The receptors originated from an elderly woman in good health.

This chain's CDR3 is CASKSRVGTEAFF. As DNA, the CDR3 is TGTGCCAGCAAGTCCAGGGTCGGCACTGAAGCTTTCTTT. The chain recombines TRBV28 with TRBJ1-1; the D gene is possibly TRBD1 (5 bases). The germline V gene encodes CDR1 MDHEN and CDR2 SYDVKM. This CDR3 contains 13 residues. V was trimmed by 7 bases and J by 4 bases, leaving 13 bases between them.

This chain connects TRBV12-3 or TRBV12-4 to TRBJ2-1; a weak D match, TRBD2 (7 bases). The end of the DNA is better explained by TRBJ2-7, so the J call may be wrong. This CDR3 contains 15 residues. The CDR3 sequence is CASSWGGGDYNEQYF. The CDR3 DNA follows: TGTGCCAGCAGCTGGGGGGGCGGGGACTACAATGAGCAGTACTTC.

This clonotype was detected many times. This chain uses TRBV12-3 or TRBV12-4 with TRBJ1-1, with D unresolved. CDR3 length equals 13 residues. Trimming removed 4 bases from V and 6 bases from J, with 12 bases in between. CDR3: CASSSGGIAEAFF. CDR3 DNA sequence: TGTGCCAGCAGTTCTGGCGGGATCGCTGAAGCTTTCTTT.